Listed below are T cell receptor beta chains from one sample, sequenced in a study of beta chain features in type 1 diabetes. The table came from immunoSEQ multiplex PCR; TCRdb's copy has only in-frame clones and leaves some out. The sample carries hundreds of thousands of clones, roughly 17% recorded once. The specimen sequenced was naive CD4+ T cells from blood. These TCRs come from a woman between 18 and 29 years old in good health. Each CDR3 is given with its conserved first and last residue. The D gene is left open where the match is weak. Not every row has a clone size; where given, it reads once, few, many or a size class.

size	V	D	J	CDR3	DNA
few	TRBV7-2	.	TRBJ2-5	CASSSRVETQYF	TGTGCCAGCAGCTCGCGAGTCGAGACCCAGTACTTC
.	TRBV6-5	.	TRBJ2-1	CASSPSNEQFF	TGTGCCAGCAGTCCCAGCAATGAGCAGTTCTTC
.	TRBV4-1	.	TRBJ1-2	CASSQDTRFRRGYTF	TGCGCCAGCAGCCAAGATACCAGGTTTAGGAGAGGCTACACCTTC
few	TRBV10-3	TRBD1	TRBJ1-3	CAISASGTGSGNTIYF	TGTGCCATCAGTGCATCCGGGACAGGGAGTGGAAACACCATATATTTT
.	TRBV6-6	.	TRBJ1-5	CASSFFADQPQHF	TGTGCCAGCAGTTTCTTTGCAGATCAGCCCCAGCATTTT
.	TRBV2	.	TRBJ2-2	CASRDFVNTGELFF	TGTGCCAGCAGGGACTTTGTTAACACCGGGGAGCTGTTTTTT
.	TRBV6-6	.	TRBJ2-4	CASSLRLNNIQYF	TGTGCCAGCAGTTTACGACTGAACAACATTCAGTACTTC
.	TRBV11-2	.	TRBJ2-1	CASSLESYNEQFF	TGTGCCAGCAGCTTGGAATCCTACAATGAGCAGTTCTTC
.	TRBV28	TRBD2	TRBJ2-1	CASIGSASGNNEQFF	TGTGCCAGCATTGGGTCGGCTAGCGGCAACAATGAGCAGTTCTTC
.	TRBV7-6	.	TRBJ2-5	CASSLMTGAKETQYF	TGTGCCAGCAGCTTAATGACGGGGGCTAAAGAGACCCAGTACTTC
few	TRBV9	.	TRBJ1-5	CASSVESNQPQHF	TGTGCCAGCAGCGTAGAAAGCAATCAGCCCCAGCATTTT
.	TRBV23-1	.	TRBJ1-1	CASSQSNTNTEAFF	TGCGCCAGCAGTCAATCGAATACGAACACTGAAGCTTTCTTT